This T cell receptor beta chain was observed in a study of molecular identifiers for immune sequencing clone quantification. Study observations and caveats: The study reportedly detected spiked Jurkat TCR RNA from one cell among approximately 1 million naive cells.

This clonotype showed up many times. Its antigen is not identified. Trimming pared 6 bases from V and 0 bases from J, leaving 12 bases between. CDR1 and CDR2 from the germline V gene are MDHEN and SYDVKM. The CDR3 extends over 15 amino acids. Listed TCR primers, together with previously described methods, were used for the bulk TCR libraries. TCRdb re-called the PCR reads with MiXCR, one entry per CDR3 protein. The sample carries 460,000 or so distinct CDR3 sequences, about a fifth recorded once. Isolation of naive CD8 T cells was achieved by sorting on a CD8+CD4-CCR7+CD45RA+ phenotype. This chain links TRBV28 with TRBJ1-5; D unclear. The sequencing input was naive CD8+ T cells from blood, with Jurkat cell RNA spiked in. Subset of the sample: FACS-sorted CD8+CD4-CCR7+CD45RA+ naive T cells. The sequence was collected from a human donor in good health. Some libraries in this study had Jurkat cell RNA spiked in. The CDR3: CASSPHTASNQPQHF. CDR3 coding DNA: TGTGCCAGCAGCCCTCACACAGCTAGCAATCAGCCCCAGCATTTT.